This T cell receptor beta chain was recorded in a study of a mutant IDH1 vaccine in newly diagnosed glioma. Study-wide background: Vaccines were first given 4-6 weeks after radiotherapy alone, or with temozolomide cycles. Study-wide findings and caveats: Immune responses induced by vaccination arose in 90% to 95% of the patients.

Time point of the sample: week 47, end of study. Doses of 300 ug of mutant IDH1 20-mer peptide were given with topical imiquimod. Trimming took off 3 bases at V and 6 bases at J, with 13 bases between the two ends. Germline CDR1 is MNHEY and CDR2 is SMNVEV (reference sequence). CDR3 length: 14 residues. Notes on this clone: Its target is not known.

Generated by immunoSEQ multiplex PCR, the TCRdb table keeps only in-frame clones and is missing some. The table records 25,000 or so clones, 84% of them present only once. The source was PBMCs, collected from a glioma patient whose treatment included an IDH1 peptide vaccine. The receptor was derived from a man aged 40-55 years with glioma. V usage is TRBV27 and J usage is TRBJ2-3; unclear D gene. CDR3 amino acids: CASSFKTPGDTQYF. The CDR3 nucleotides are TGTGCCAGCAGTTTTAAAACCCCTGGGGATACGCAGTATTTT.